This is a list of T cell receptor beta chains from one sample in a study of response to subunit inactivated influenza vaccine. TCRdb re-analysed the RT-PCR reads in MiXCR, keeping a single row per CDR3 protein. The sample comprises about 570,000 distinct CDR3 sequences, about 10% of which are singletons, and 9.5% to 12% rests with the top ten. The data were also submitted as part of a second study, on T cells expressing NK-cell markers.

The sequencing used PBMCs from blood, collected on the day of vaccination. These receptors all come from a man aged 50 to 59 who received an inactivated influenza vaccine. Both conserved end residues are trimmed from each CDR3. The order of the fields is J gene, V gene, CDR3 protein.

J gene: TRBJ2-7
V gene: TRBV15
CDR3 protein: ATSSTYEQY

J gene: TRBJ2-2
V gene: TRBV10-3
CDR3 protein: AISELKGDTGELF

J gene: TRBJ2-4
V gene: TRBV29-1
CDR3 protein: SVVNVAKNIQY

J gene: TRBJ2-7
V gene: TRBV4-2
CDR3 protein: ASSQTGTGVEQY

J gene: TRBJ2-1
V gene: TRBV7-3
CDR3 protein: ASSPGLFLSNEQF

J gene: TRBJ2-3
V gene: TRBV9
CDR3 protein: ASSVRQADTQY

J gene: TRBJ2-2
V gene: TRBV12-3/TRBV12-4
CDR3 protein: ASSLPLEESTGELF

J gene: TRBJ2-3
V gene: TRBV29-1
CDR3 protein: SVGATSKDTQY

J gene: TRBJ2-1
V gene: TRBV7-3
CDR3 protein: ASSLGLAPLNEQF

J gene: TRBJ1-3
V gene: TRBV7-2
CDR3 protein: GSIIQGGNTIY

J gene: TRBJ2-3
V gene: TRBV15
CDR3 protein: ATSRDRVFTDTQY

J gene: TRBJ2-7
V gene: TRBV28
CDR3 protein: ASSRDRVTYEQY

J gene: TRBJ2-7
V gene: TRBV4-1
CDR3 protein: ASSQPTSGSYEQY

J gene: TRBJ2-7
V gene: TRBV7-2
CDR3 protein: ASSSQWGASYEQY

J gene: TRBJ2-1
V gene: TRBV20-1
CDR3 protein: SARGAGPSSYNEQF

J gene: TRBJ2-1
V gene: TRBV20-1
CDR3 protein: SARDGTRRSNEQF

J gene: TRBJ1-1
V gene: TRBV5-8
CDR3 protein: AGRQGMNTEAF

J gene: TRBJ2-7
V gene: TRBV12-3/TRBV12-4
CDR3 protein: ASTLGSQYEQY

J gene: TRBJ2-1
V gene: TRBV10-3
CDR3 protein: AISESWGRAGDNEQF

J gene: TRBJ2-3
V gene: TRBV29-1
CDR3 protein: SVDPLAGTDTQY

J gene: TRBJ1-1
V gene: TRBV27
CDR3 protein: ASSPRGLGAEAF

J gene: TRBJ2-1
V gene: TRBV12-3/TRBV12-4
CDR3 protein: ASSLNVDNEQF

J gene: TRBJ2-2
V gene: TRBV10-2
CDR3 protein: ASNGQGGTGELF

J gene: TRBJ1-5
V gene: TRBV24-1
CDR3 protein: ATSDLTKNQPQH

J gene: TRBJ1-5
V gene: TRBV19
CDR3 protein: ASTQTGAFQPQH

J gene: TRBJ2-5
V gene: TRBV12-3/TRBV12-4
CDR3 protein: ASSSWRQETQY

J gene: TRBJ1-2
V gene: TRBV5-1
CDR3 protein: ASSPQEEGYT

J gene: TRBJ2-2
V gene: TRBV27
CDR3 protein: ASTFYERVIANTGELF

J gene: TRBJ2-3
V gene: TRBV7-2
CDR3 protein: ASSNRQDSTDTQY

J gene: TRBJ2-2
V gene: TRBV4-1
CDR3 protein: ASSQLLRGQGFGELF

J gene: TRBJ2-5
V gene: TRBV7-2
CDR3 protein: ASSLDRGPRGATQY

J gene: TRBJ2-3
V gene: TRBV4-3
CDR3 protein: ASSLEGAHTDTQY

J gene: TRBJ2-7
V gene: TRBV6-1
CDR3 protein: ASRRGQPPYEQY

J gene: TRBJ1-2
V gene: TRBV6-1
CDR3 protein: ASRDRGPYGYT

J gene: TRBJ1-2
V gene: TRBV4-1
CDR3 protein: ASSQILVVGGLYGYT

J gene: TRBJ2-7
V gene: TRBV4-3
CDR3 protein: ASSATSGPHYEQY

J gene: TRBJ2-3
V gene: TRBV6-2/TRBV6-3
CDR3 protein: ASSYHHAVGGGPTDTQY

J gene: TRBJ2-7
V gene: TRBV5-1
CDR3 protein: ASSPDSSPYEQY

J gene: TRBJ2-2
V gene: TRBV4-2
CDR3 protein: ASSQDRGFGTVNTGELF

J gene: TRBJ2-2
V gene: TRBV7-2
CDR3 protein: ASSFTGTGGFGGELF

J gene: TRBJ2-1
V gene: TRBV11-2
CDR3 protein: ASSPSRGYNEQF

J gene: TRBJ2-1
V gene: TRBV5-1
CDR3 protein: ASSLGTRDEQF

J gene: TRBJ1-2
V gene: TRBV4-1
CDR3 protein: ASSQAEIFYGYT

J gene: TRBJ2-5
V gene: TRBV29-1
CDR3 protein: SVTGPQETQY

J gene: TRBJ1-5
V gene: TRBV19
CDR3 protein: ASSDNYQPQH

J gene: TRBJ1-5
V gene: TRBV7-8
CDR3 protein: ASSSIGVGQPQH

J gene: TRBJ2-1
V gene: TRBV5-1
CDR3 protein: ASEPGRTGFNFEQF

J gene: TRBJ2-1
V gene: TRBV7-6
CDR3 protein: ASSPSRTFYNEQF